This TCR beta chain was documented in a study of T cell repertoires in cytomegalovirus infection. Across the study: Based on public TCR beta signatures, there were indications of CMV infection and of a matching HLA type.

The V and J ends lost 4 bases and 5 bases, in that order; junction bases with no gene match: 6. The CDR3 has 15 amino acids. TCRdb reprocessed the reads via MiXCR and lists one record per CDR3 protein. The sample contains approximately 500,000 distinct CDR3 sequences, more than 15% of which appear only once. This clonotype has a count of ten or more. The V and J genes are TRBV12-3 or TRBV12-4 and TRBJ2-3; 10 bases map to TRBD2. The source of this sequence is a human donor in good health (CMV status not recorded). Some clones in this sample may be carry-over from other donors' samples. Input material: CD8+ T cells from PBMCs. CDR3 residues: CASSSQRGGGDTQYF. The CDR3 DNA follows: TGTGCCAGCAGTTCCCAGCGGGGGGGCGGAGATACGCAGTATTTT.